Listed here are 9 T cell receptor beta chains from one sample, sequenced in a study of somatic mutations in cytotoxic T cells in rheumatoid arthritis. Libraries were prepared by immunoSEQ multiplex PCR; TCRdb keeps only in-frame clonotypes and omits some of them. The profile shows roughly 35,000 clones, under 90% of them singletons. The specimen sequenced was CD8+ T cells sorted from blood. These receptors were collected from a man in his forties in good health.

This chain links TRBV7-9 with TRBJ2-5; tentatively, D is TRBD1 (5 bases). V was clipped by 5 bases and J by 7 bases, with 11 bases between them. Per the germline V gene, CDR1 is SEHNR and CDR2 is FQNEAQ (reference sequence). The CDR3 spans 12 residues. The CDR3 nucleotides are TGTGCCAGCAGCATAGTTCAGGGGACCCAGTACTTC. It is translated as CASSIVQGTQYF.

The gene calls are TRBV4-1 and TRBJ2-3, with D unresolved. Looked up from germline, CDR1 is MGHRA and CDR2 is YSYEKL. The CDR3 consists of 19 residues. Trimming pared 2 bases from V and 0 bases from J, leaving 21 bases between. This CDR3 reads CASSQLPVARVGSTDTQYF. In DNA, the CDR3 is TGCGCCAGCAGCCAACTTCCCGTAGCTCGGGTGGGAAGCACAGATACGCAGTATTTT.

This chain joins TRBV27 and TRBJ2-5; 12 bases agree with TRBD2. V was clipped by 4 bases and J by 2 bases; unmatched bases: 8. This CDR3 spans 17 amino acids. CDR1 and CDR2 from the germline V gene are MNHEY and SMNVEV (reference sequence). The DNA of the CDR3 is TGTGCCAGCAGTTACAGACTAGCGGGAGCATGGCAAGAGACCCAGTACTTC. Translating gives CASSYRLAGAWQETQYF.

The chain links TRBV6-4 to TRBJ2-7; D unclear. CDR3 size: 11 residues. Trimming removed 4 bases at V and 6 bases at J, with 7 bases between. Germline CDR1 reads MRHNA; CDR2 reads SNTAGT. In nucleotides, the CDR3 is TGTGCCAGCAGTGTACCCCGCGAGCAGTACTTC. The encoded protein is CASSVPREQYF.

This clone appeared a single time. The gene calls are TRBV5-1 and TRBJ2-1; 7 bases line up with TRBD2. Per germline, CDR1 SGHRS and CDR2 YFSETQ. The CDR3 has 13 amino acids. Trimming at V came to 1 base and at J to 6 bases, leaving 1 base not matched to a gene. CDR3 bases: TGCGCCAGCAGCTTGTCGGGGGGCAATGAGCAGTTCTTC. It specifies CASSLSGGNEQFF.

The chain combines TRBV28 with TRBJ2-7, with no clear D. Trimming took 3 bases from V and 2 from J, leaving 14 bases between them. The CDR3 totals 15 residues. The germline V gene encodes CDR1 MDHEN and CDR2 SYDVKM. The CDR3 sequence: CASSFPLTEPYEQYF. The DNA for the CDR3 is TGTGCCAGCAGTTTCCCCCTGACCGAACCCTACGAGCAGTACTTC.

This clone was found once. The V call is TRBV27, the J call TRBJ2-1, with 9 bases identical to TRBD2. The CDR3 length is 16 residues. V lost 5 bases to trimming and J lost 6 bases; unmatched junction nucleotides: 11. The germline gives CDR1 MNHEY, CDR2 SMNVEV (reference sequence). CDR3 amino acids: CASSDPPREGTNEQFF. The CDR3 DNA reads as TGTGCCAGCAGTGACCCCCCGCGGGAGGGGACCAATGAGCAGTTCTTC.

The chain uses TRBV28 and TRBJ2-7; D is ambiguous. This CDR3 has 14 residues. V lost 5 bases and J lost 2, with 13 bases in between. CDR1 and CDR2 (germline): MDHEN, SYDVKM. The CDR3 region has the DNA TGTGCCAGCAGTCCCCCTCTTTCCGCCTACGAGCAGTACTTC. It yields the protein CASSPPLSAYEQYF.

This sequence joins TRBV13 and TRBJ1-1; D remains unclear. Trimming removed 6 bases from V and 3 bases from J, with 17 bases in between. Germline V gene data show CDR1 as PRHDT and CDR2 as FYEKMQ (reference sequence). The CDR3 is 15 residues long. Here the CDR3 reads CASRLPVGVDTEAFF. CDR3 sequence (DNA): TGTGCCAGCAGGCTCCCGGTAGGTGTGGACACTGAAGCTTTCTTT.